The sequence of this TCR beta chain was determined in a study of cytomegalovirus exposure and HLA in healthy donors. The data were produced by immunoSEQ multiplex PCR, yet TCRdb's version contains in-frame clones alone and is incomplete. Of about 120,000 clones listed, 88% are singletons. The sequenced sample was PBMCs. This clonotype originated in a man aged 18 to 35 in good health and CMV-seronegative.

CDR3 nucleotide sequence: TGTGCCAGCAGCGACCCGGGACAGCTAGCCAAAAACATTCAGTACTTC. Translated: CASSDPGQLAKNIQYF. The rearrangement joins TRBV7-2 to TRBJ2-4, with 7 positions matching TRBD1. The CDR3 has 16 residues. V gave up 5 bases and J gave up 0 bases; unmatched junction bases: 7. Per germline, CDR1 SGHTA and CDR2 FQGNSA.